The 27 T cell receptor beta chains listed next were all sequenced from one sample in a study of human T cells and chemical hapten exposure (dated by TCRdb to about 2021). The time point label, read with the paper, signifies: patch test 3, about 24 weeks after DPC sensitization. According to the study, the label for this sample's treatment or condition signals: therapeutic diphenylcyclopropenone sensitization with weekly scalp DPC. The method was RACE. The run used a NextSeq 500. TCRdb reprocessed the public reads (quality trimming at Q25 with fastp, clone calling with MiXCR) and kept in-frame beta chains. CDR3 protein duplicates are merged, each entry listing the most common genes and DNA. This sample holds some 170,000 distinct CDR3 sequences; roughly a quarter were observed only once. The ten largest clones represent 2.1% of the sample. Sequencing used whole blood, obtained in connection with sensitization to the hapten diphenylcyclopropenone (DPC). The receptors were gathered from a young woman with alopecia areata. Some clones in this sample may be carry-over from other donors' samples.

This chain links TRBV25-1 with TRBJ2-3; possibly TRBD1 or TRBD2 for D (7 bases each). The V gene lost 3 bases and the J gene lost 2 bases, with 21 bases spanning the gap. The CDR3 is 18 residues long. Per the germline V gene, CDR1 is MGHDK and CDR2 is SYGVNS. As DNA, the CDR3 is TGTGCCAGCAGTGATGGGGAATACAGGGGAGGGGACACAGATACGCAGTATTTT. This translates into CASSDGEYRGGDTDTQYF. The complete variable domain, with remaining parts taken from reference TRBV25-1 and TRBJ2-3, reads EADIYQTPRYLVIGTGKKITLECSQTMGHDKMYWYQQDPGMELHLIHYSYGVNSTEKGDLSSESTVSRIRTEHFPLTLESARPSHTSQYLCASSDGEYRGGDTDTQYFGPGTRLTVL.

The count of this clonotype is one. V usage is TRBV4-2 and J usage is TRBJ1-4; D is undetermined. CDR3 length equals 15 residues. Germline V CDR1 and CDR2: LGHNA, YNFKEQ. Trimming took 3 bases from V and 8 from J, leaving 16 bases between them. The CDR3 nucleotides read TGTGCCAGCAGCCATGGAGGAGCAGGCGGGGAAAAACTGTTTTTT. Protein: CASSHGGAGGEKLFF.

This clonotype came up a few times. The gene calls are TRBV10-3 and TRBJ2-1; D is uncertain. CDR1 is ENHRY, CDR2 SYGVKD, per germline. Trimming pared 4 bases from V and 0 bases from J, leaving 13 bases between. This CDR3 region has 16 residues. The CDR3 loop is CAISVLELSSYNEQFF. The DNA of the CDR3 is TGTGCCATCAGTGTGCTAGAACTAAGCTCCTACAATGAGCAGTTCTTC.

This clonotype was seen a few times. The V gene is TRBV5-1, the J gene TRBJ2-2; D call uncertain. Trimming cost V 5 bases and J 6 bases, with 8 bases left between them. The CDR3 spans 12 residues. CDR1 is SGHRS and CDR2 is YFSETQ in the germline V gene. The CDR3: CASRVAAGELFF. The CDR3 nucleotides are TGCGCCAGCAGGGTGGCAGCCGGGGAGCTGTTTTTT.

This clonotype was picked up a small number of times. The chain uses TRBV7-6 and TRBJ2-3; D possibly corresponds to TRBD2 (6 bases). Germline-derived CDR1 and CDR2 are SGHVS and FNYEAQ. Trimming stripped 3 bases from V and 0 bases from J, with 13 bases between. The CDR3 runs to 16 residues. CDR3 sequence (DNA): TGTGCCAGCAGCTTTCGGCAAGCGGGCAGCACAGATACGCAGTATTTT. Its translation is CASSFRQAGSTDTQYF.

This clonotype has at least ten counts. The chain carries TRBV29-1 and TRBJ1-2; 8 positions match TRBD1. V lost 5 bases to trimming and J lost 4 bases; unmatched junction nucleotides: 6. CDR1 SQVTM and CDR2 ANQGSEA come from the germline V gene. CDR3 length: 13 residues. This CDR3 reads CSVLDRDGYGYTF. DNA of the CDR3: TGCAGCGTTCTGGACAGGGATGGCTATGGCTACACCTTC.

The rearrangement uses TRBV6-5 and TRBJ2-7; no firm D call. Trimming removed 0 bases at V and 2 bases at J, with 5 bases between. Germline loops: CDR1 MNHEY, CDR2 SVGAGI. The CDR3 totals 13 residues. The CDR3: CASSYSVAYEQYF. The CDR3 coding sequence is TGTGCCAGCAGTTACTCCGTTGCCTACGAGCAGTACTTC.

This chain joins TRBV29-1 and TRBJ2-7; D might be TRBD2 (5 bases). Germline CDR1 and CDR2: SQVTM and ANQGSEA. CDR3 length equals 11 residues. V lost 6 bases, J lost 3 bases, and 9 bases lay in between. For the CDR3, the DNA is TGCAGCGTAGTCGGGATCTACGAGCAGTACTTC. Translating it yields CSVVGIYEQYF.

The chain has TRBV27 and TRBJ1-1, with D unclear. Trimming removed 2 bases at V and 0 bases at J, with 10 bases between. The CDR3 contains 15 residues. The germline gives CDR1 MNHEY, CDR2 SMNVEV (reference sequence). The CDR3 region has the DNA TGTGCCAGCAGTTTACAAGGGTCCATGAACACTGAAGCTTTCTTT. Translation: CASSLQGSMNTEAFF.

This chain uses TRBV24-1 with TRBJ2-7; D uncertain. This CDR3 comprises 13 residues. CDR1 is KGHDR and CDR2 is SFDVKD in the germline V gene. V was clipped by 6 bases and J by 0 bases, with 8 bases between them. The DNA for the CDR3 is TGTGCCACCAGTTCCTCAGACTCCTACGAGCAGTACTTC. It codes for CATSSSDSYEQYF.

The chain has TRBV20-1 and TRBJ2-1, with a tentative D call TRBD2 (6 bases). This CDR3 spans 13 amino acids. CDR1 and CDR2 (germline): DFQATT, SNEGSKA (reference sequence). The CDR3 protein is CAPEGESYNEQFF. The CDR3 DNA sequence: TGCGCTCCGGAGGGAGAGTCCTACAATGAGCAGTTCTTC.

This CDR3 reads CASSQEGTGGNTIYF. The CDR3 nucleotides are TGTGCCAGCAGCCAAGAGGGGACAGGAGGAAACACCATATATTTT. J is TRBJ1-3 and V is TRBV4-2, with 8 bases lining up with TRBD1. Germline lookup yields CDR1 LGHNA and CDR2 YNFKEQ. This CDR3 has 15 amino acids. V lost 0 bases, J lost 4 bases, and 2 bases stayed unmatched.

This clonotype was counted between two and nine times. The gene calls are TRBV2 and TRBJ1-1; D call uncertain. V lost 8 bases and J lost 4, with 11 bases in between. This CDR3 is built from 12 residues. Germline V gene lookup returns CDR1 SNHLY and CDR2 FYNNEI. The CDR3 here is CASRGRLTEAFF. CDR3 DNA: TGTGCCAGCCGAGGGAGACTCACTGAAGCTTTCTTT. The full variable domain, in which reference TRBV2 and TRBJ1-1 provide the parts outside the CDR3, is EPEVTQTPSHQVTQMGQEVILRCVPISNHLYFYWYRQILGQKVEFLVSFYNNEISEKSEIFDDQFSVERPDGSNFTLKIRSTKLEDSAMYFCASRGRLTEAFFGQGTRLTVV.

This chain uses TRBV12-3 or TRBV12-4 with TRBJ2-5; 8 bases line up with TRBD1. The CDR3 length is 14 residues. Germline trimming cut 4 bases from V and 3 bases from J; bases unmatched to any gene: 4. CDR3 amino acids: CASSSEDREETQYF. DNA for the CDR3: TGTGCCAGCAGTTCAGAGGACAGGGAAGAGACCCAGTACTTC.

This clonotype came up a few times. One end of the junction varies from germline; a read error may be responsible. The rearrangement uses TRBV7-8 and TRBJ2-3; the D gene is possibly TRBD2 (7 bases). CDR3 length: 14 residues. CDR1 and CDR2 (germline): SGHVS, FQNEAQ. CDR3 in DNA: TGTGCCAGCAGCTTACCGGGGGGCACAGATAAGCAGTATTTT. Residues: CASSLPGGTDKQYF.

The genes are TRBV29-1 and TRBJ2-1; weak D call: TRBD1 (5 bases). With 1 base removed from V and 7 bases from J, the gap between germline ends came to 14 bases. The CDR3 is 14 residues long. Germline assignment: CDR1 SQVTM and CDR2 ANQGSEA. CDR3 sequence: CSVEVRAHGNEQFF. The CDR3 nucleotides read TGCAGCGTTGAAGTCAGGGCCCACGGGAATGAGCAGTTCTTC.

V is TRBV4-1 and J is TRBJ1-4; no reliable D call. V was trimmed by 2 bases and J by 5 bases, leaving 12 bases between them. CDR3 length equals 15 residues. Germline CDR1 and CDR2: MGHRA and YSYEKL. DNA for the CDR3: TGCGCCAGCAGCCAAACCCAGGTAGTAAATGAAAAACTGTTTTTT. Translation: CASSQTQVVNEKLFF.

The rearrangement links TRBV20-1 to TRBJ2-1; 12 nucleotides line up with TRBD2. This CDR3 is 14 amino acids long. With V trimmed by 6 bases and J by 10 bases, 10 bases remained unmatched. Germline V gene lookup returns CDR1 DFQATT and CDR2 SNEGSKA (reference sequence). The CDR3 DNA follows: TGCAGTGCCTCGGGGCTAGCGGGAGGGTGGGAGCAGTTCTTC. Encoded protein: CSASGLAGGWEQFF.

This clonotype was detected ten times or more. V usage is TRBV21-1 and J usage is TRBJ2-1; the table assigns TRBD2, which was not confirmed against the DNA. TRBV21-1 is annotated as a pseudogene. This CDR3 spans 19 amino acids. CDR3 region: CASGSDSNAAAAGYNEQFF. For the CDR3, the DNA is TGTGCCAGCGGATCTGACTCTAACGCGGCTGCAGCGGGCTACAATGAGCAGTTCTTC.

The rearrangement joins TRBV12-3 or TRBV12-4 to TRBJ2-1; 7 bases fit TRBD2. The trim removed 6 bases at V and 4 bases at J, leaving 6 bases unmatched. The CDR3 is 14 amino acids. The CDR3, as DNA: TGTGCCAGCAGGAGGGACTACTCTTACAATGAGCAGTTCTTC. Translated: CASRRDYSYNEQFF.

This clonotype appeared a few times. DNA for the CDR3: TGTGCCAGCAGTAGGGACTCCGCAAACTCCTACGAGCAGTACTTC. Amino acid sequence: CASSRDSANSYEQYF. The chain couples TRBV12-3 or TRBV12-4 to TRBJ2-7; D might be TRBD2 (6 bases). The V gene lost 5 bases and the J gene lost 0 bases, with 14 bases spanning the gap. The CDR3 loop spans 15 amino acids.

The rearrangement links TRBV4-1 to TRBJ2-7; 10 bases line up with TRBD2. The CDR3 sequence is 14 residues long. V shed 2 bases, J shed 4 bases, and the junction held 2 bases outside the gene matches. Germline loops: CDR1 MGHRA, CDR2 YSYEKL. CDR3 nucleotide sequence: TGCGCCAGCAGCCAAACTAGCGGGGTGTACGAGCAGTACTTC. It translates to CASSQTSGVYEQYF.

This clonotype was picked up a small number of times. The genes are TRBV20-1 and TRBJ2-7, with TRBD1 identical over 8 bases. Germline CDR1 reads DFQATT; CDR2 reads SNEGSKA (reference sequence). V shed 6 bases and J 5 bases; nucleotides not matched to a gene: 9. CDR3 length equals 13 residues. As DNA, the CDR3 is TGCAGTGCATCGGGACAGGTATTCGACGAGCAGTACTTC. Translation gives CSASGQVFDEQYF.

This clonotype has a handful of counts. The CDR3 DNA sequence: TGTGCCAGCAGCGTAGGAGGCGGCGGCCCAGATACGCAGTATTTT. Its protein product is CASSVGGGGPDTQYF. This chain joins TRBV9 and TRBJ2-3; D is unresolved. CDR1 and CDR2 (germline): SGDLS, YYNGEE. The length of the CDR3 is 15 residues. Between the trimmed V and J ends, which lost 0 bases and 4 bases, there was a span of 12 bases.

The chain uses TRBV29-1 and TRBJ1-3; D is undetermined. V lost 8 bases and J 2 bases, leaving 13 bases between the germline ends. This CDR3 has 13 residues. Germline CDR1 SQVTM, CDR2 ANQGSEA. The CDR3 DNA follows: TGCAGCATTGTAAGGGTTCCTGGAAACACCATATATTTT. Protein sequence: CSIVRVPGNTIYF.

V is TRBV7-3 and J is TRBJ1-6, with D unclear. The CDR3 runs to 14 residues. In germline, CDR1 is SGHTA, CDR2 FQGTGA. V was cut by 3 bases and J by 6 bases, with 9 bases left in between. The CDR3 DNA reads as TGTGCCAGCAGCTTGGGCGGGGTTAATTCACCCCTCCACTTT. This encodes CASSLGGVNSPLHF. The variable domain in full, with the rest retrieved from reference TRBV7-3 and TRBJ1-6, is GAGVSQTPSNKVTEKGKYVELRCDPISGHTALYWYRQSLGQGPEFLIYFQGTGAADDSGLPNDRFFAVRPEGSVSTLKIQRTERGDSAVYLCASSLGGVNSPLHFGNGTRLTVT.

Many counts were recorded for this clonotype. The rearrangement links TRBV12-3 or TRBV12-4 to TRBJ2-6; D is undetermined. V was clipped by 10 bases and J by 3 bases, with 13 bases between them. The CDR3 is made up of 14 amino acids. The chain's CDR3 is CATSPLSGANVLTF. The CDR3 bases are TGTGCCACCTCCCCCCTAAGTGGGGCCAACGTCCTGACTTTC.